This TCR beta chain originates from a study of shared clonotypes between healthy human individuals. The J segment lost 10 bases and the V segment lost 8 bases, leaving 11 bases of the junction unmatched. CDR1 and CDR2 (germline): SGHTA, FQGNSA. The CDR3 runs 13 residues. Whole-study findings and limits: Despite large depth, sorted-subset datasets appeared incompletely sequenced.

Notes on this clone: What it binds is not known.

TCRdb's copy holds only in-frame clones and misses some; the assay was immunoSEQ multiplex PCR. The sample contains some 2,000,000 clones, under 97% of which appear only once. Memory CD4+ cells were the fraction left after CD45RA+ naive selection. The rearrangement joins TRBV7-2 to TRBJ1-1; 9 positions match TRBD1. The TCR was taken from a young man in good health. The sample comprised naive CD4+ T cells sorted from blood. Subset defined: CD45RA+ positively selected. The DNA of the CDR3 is TGTGCCAGCTCAGCGACAGGGGGAACGGGAGCTTTCTTT. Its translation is CASSATGGTGAFF.